This TCR beta chain derives from a study of blood T cell repertoires in COVID-19 (dated by TCRdb to between 2020 and 2021). Regarding the complete study: Samples from collaborators originated in the United States, Italy and Spain and spanned both the acute and convalescent phases of COVID-19. The material from the prospective study consisted of cDNA or gDNA derived from T cells, B-cell-depleted T cells, or PBMCs. Subjects who had been exposed to COVID-19, were actively infected with it, or had recovered from it provided the deeply sampled blood TCRbeta repertoires that made up the dataset. The repertoires were released in a freely available public database meant as a resource for research on the immune response to SARS-CoV-2. The samples were drawn from two sources: the first 160 participants of the ongoing ImmuneRACE study, and 1,254 subjects contributed by 6 global collaborators. Nearly every sample came with metadata listing a de-identified subject ID, COVID-19 status, age in years and sex. Where HLA class I and class II types were available, the types were taken from metadata supplied by the sample provider, not from assay-based typing. Broad study findings and their caveats: How much clinical and demographic metadata was included differed by source and by participant, and the metadata was provided uncurated.

V is cut by 2 bases and J by 3 bases, and the space between the germline ends is 14 bases. CDR1 and CDR2, looked up from the germline V gene (reference sequence), are LGHDT and YNNKEL. From the cysteine up to the phenylalanine, the CDR3 has a length of 16 residues. The kept DNA is CDR3 alone, 48 bases in frame from the first base. The immunoSEQ Assay, a bias-controlled multiplex PCR, was used to amplify TCRbeta CDR3 regions from genomic DNA. The paper's data handling went like this. Nucleated cell counts per sample were estimated from amplification of reference gene primers within the assay. To quantify the absolute abundance of each unique TCRbeta CDR3 rearrangement, sequence reads were collapsed and filtered. For each sample, productive Simpson clonality was calculated as the square root of Simpson's diversity index across productive rearrangements. The clones in this table, taken by TCRdb from immuneACCESS, are in-frame only. Not every clone is retained; where verified, under half of the shortfall comes from an unresolved V gene, and the cause of the rest is unknown. For V, J and clone size, that table is used; D and trimming come from the DNA. The sample contains about 62,000 clones, 86% of them found a single time. Around 1.3% of the sample belongs to the ten largest clones.

This clone was found once. Its antigen remains undetermined. No per-base quality is available; no much larger clone lies one base away. Collaborating institutions collected whole blood in K2EDTA tubes following their own protocols. Collaborator samples were shipped for TCRbeta analysis as frozen whole blood, isolated PBMCs, or DNA extracted from either sample type. The source of this sequence is an elderly woman with acute or convalescent COVID-19. The sequencing sample was made of peripheral blood. Rearrangement joined TRBV3-1 (or the pseudogene TRBV3-2) to TRBJ2-4; TRBD1 is possibly the D segment (7 matching bases). The CDR3: CASSQLGGTVKNIQYF. The DNA sequence is as follows: TGTGCCAGCAGCCAACTCGGCGGGACAGTCAAAAACATTCAGTACTTC.